The 27 T cell receptor beta chains below all came from one sample that was sequenced in a study of blood T cells in healthy people across ages. Through a sample-barcoded 5' primer and a J-beta primer mix, a second PCR was run for roughly 7 to 12 cycles. TCRdb analysed the 5' RACE reads with MiXCR anew, one entry per CDR3 protein. Seen here are about 640,000 distinct CDR3 sequences, 45% to 65% observed once, and the top ten hold over 30%. Specimen: blood. The source is a man in his 60s in good health.

This clonotype was seen more than once but under ten times. The rearrangement uses TRBV20-1 and TRBJ2-5; no clear D. The better agreement between TRBJ2-7 and the DNA end casts doubt on the J call. CDR3 length: 13 residues. CDR1 is DFQATT, CDR2 SNEGSKA, per germline (reference sequence). CDR3 in DNA: TGCAGTGCTCCCCTGACTCCTACCTACGAGCAGTACTTC. Encoded protein: CSAPLTPTYEQYF.

J is TRBJ1-1 and V is TRBV2; a weak D match, TRBD1 (5 bases). Trimming stripped 11 bases from V and 4 bases from J, with 17 bases between. The CDR3 loop spans 13 amino acids. In germline, CDR1 is SNHLY, CDR2 FYNNEI. The CDR3 nucleotides read TGTGCCCGAACTTCGGGGGGGGGCACTGAAGCTTTCTTT. Its translation is CARTSGGGTEAFF.

With regard to this clonotype: Relative to the germline gene, one junction end is altered; a read error may explain this. The genes are TRBV5-1 and TRBJ2-3, with D possibly matching TRBD1 (7 bases). Germline V lookup: CDR1 SGHRS, CDR2 YFSETQ. CDR3 length: 13 residues. This CDR3 is CASRGTGADTQYF. CDR3 nucleotide sequence: TGTGCCAGCAGGGGGACTGGGGCAGATACGCAGTATTTT.

This chain connects TRBV6-6 to TRBJ2-7; tentative D call: TRBD2 (5 bases). With the DNA end fitting TRBJ2-5 better, the J assignment may be wrong. The CDR3 has 14 amino acids. CDR1 MNHNY and CDR2 SVGAGI come from the germline V gene (reference sequence). DNA for the CDR3: TGTGCCAGCAGTTACTCAAGATGGGAGGAGACCCAGTACTTC. Its protein product is CASSYSRWEETQYF.

The chain is built from TRBV29-1 and TRBJ2-5, with TRBD1 as a possible D gene (6 bases). There are 12 residues in the CDR3. Germline CDR1 is SQVTM and CDR2 is ANQGSEA. V was clipped by 7 bases and J by 4 bases, with 13 bases between them. This CDR3 reads CSANTGPETQYF. The CDR3 region has the DNA TGCAGCGCAAATACAGGGCCAGAGACCCAGTACTTC.

This sequence joins TRBV5-1 and TRBJ2-5; 8 bases are shared with TRBD2. This CDR3 has 16 residues. Germline trimming cut 0 bases from V and 4 bases from J; bases unmatched to any gene: 8. Germline V gives CDR1 SGHRS, CDR2 YFSETQ. This CDR3 is CASSLAGSGGRETQYF. As DNA, the CDR3 is TGCGCCAGCAGCTTGGCCGGTTCGGGGGGGCGAGAGACCCAGTACTTC.

This clonotype was seen at least ten times. The rearrangement uses TRBV21-1 and TRBJ2-7; the table's D call TRBD2 went unverified against the DNA. TRBV21-1 is a documented pseudogene. The CDR3 length is 14 residues. The CDR3 coding sequence is TGTGCCAGCCGATGGACGGTTGGGGAGTACGAGCAGTACTTC. As protein: CASRWTVGEYEQYF.

The chain has TRBV5-1 and TRBJ2-2, with 7 bases fitting TRBD1. Trimming at V came to 1 base and at J to 5 bases, leaving 5 bases not matched to a gene. Germline values: CDR1 SGHRS, CDR2 YFSETQ. The CDR3 sequence is 15 residues long. The CDR3 loop is CASSLRTGHTGELFF. The CDR3 DNA reads as TGCGCCAGCAGCTTGCGGACAGGACATACCGGGGAGCTGTTTTTT. The full variable domain, completed using reference TRBV5-1 and TRBJ2-2, is KAGVTQTPRYLIKTRGQQVTLSCSPISGHRSVSWYQQTPGQGLQFLFEYFSETQRNKGNFPGRFSGRQFSNSRSEMNVSTLELGDSALYLCASSLRTGHTGELFFGEGSRLTVL.

The J gene is TRBJ2-1, the V gene TRBV28, with 11 bases identical to TRBD2. This CDR3 has 17 amino acids. Unmatched junction bases numbered 10, after V lost 1 base and J lost 8 bases. CDR1 is MDHEN and CDR2 is SYDVKM in the germline V gene. The CDR3 loop reads CASSLFLSSGGFDEQFF. DNA for the CDR3: TGTGCCAGCAGTTTATTCCTCTCTAGCGGGGGGTTCGATGAGCAGTTCTTC.

The rearrangement uses TRBV20-1 and TRBJ1-6; D not certain. The CDR3 has 13 residues. Germline CDR1 DFQATT, CDR2 SNEGSKA (reference sequence). V was trimmed by 3 bases and J by 9 bases, leaving 12 bases between them. In DNA, the CDR3 is TGCAGTGCTAGTTCCCGGAACGGTTCACCCCTCCACTTT. It codes for CSASSRNGSPLHF.

This clonotype was counted between two and nine times. V is TRBV6-5 and J is TRBJ2-6; no reliable D call. The germline CDR1 and CDR2 sequences are MNHEY and SVGAGI. Trimming left V 7 bases short and J 0 bases short, with 13 bases between. This CDR3 region has 16 residues. This CDR3 is CASTRKPGSGANVLTF. For the CDR3, the DNA is TGTGCCAGCACTAGAAAGCCAGGCTCTGGGGCCAACGTCCTGACTTTC.

The V call is TRBV7-9, the J call TRBJ1-4, with D possibly matching TRBD1 (6 bases). From germline, CDR1 is SEHNR and CDR2 FQNEAQ (reference sequence). V was pared by 7 bases and J by 8 bases, with 14 bases between. The CDR3 sequence is 13 residues long. The CDR3 loop is CASTVSGTEKLFF. For the CDR3, the DNA is TGTGCCAGCACCGTCTCGGGGACAGAAAAACTGTTTTTT. Full variable domain (rest looked up from reference TRBV7-9 and TRBJ1-4): DTGVSQNPRHKITKRGQNVTFRCDPISEHNRLYWYRQTLGQGPEFLTYFQNEAQLEKSRLLSDRFSAERPKGSFSTLEIQRTEQGDSAMYLCASTVSGTEKLFFGSGTQLSVL.

This chain joins TRBV29-1 and TRBJ2-1, with TRBD2 identical over 9 bases. V lost 2 bases to trimming and J lost 10 bases; unmatched junction nucleotides: 6. Germline CDR1 reads SQVTM; CDR2 reads ANQGSEA. CDR3 length: 13 amino acids. DNA for the CDR3: TGCAGCGTTGAAAGAGGCCTAGCGGGGGAGCAGTTCTTC. This codes for CSVERGLAGEQFF.

The CDR3 protein is CASSLDRGDNEKLFF. CDR3 coding DNA: TGCGCCAGCAGCTTGGATAGGGGCGACAATGAAAAACTGTTTTTT. This chain uses TRBV5-1 with TRBJ1-4; D is perhaps TRBD1 (5 bases). Germline V gene data show CDR1 as SGHRS and CDR2 as YFSETQ. The CDR3 is made up of 15 amino acids. The V gene lost 0 bases and the J gene lost 5 bases, with 11 bases spanning the gap.

The chain joins TRBV14 to TRBJ2-6; D remains unclear. The V and J ends lost 4 bases and 0 bases respectively, with 13 bases between them. From germline, CDR1 is SGHDN and CDR2 FVKESK. The CDR3 totals 17 residues. CDR3 region: CASSRPSFFSGANVLTF. The CDR3, as DNA: TGTGCCAGCAGCCGTCCTAGTTTCTTCTCTGGGGCCAACGTCCTGACTTTC. The full variable domain, in which reference TRBV14 and TRBJ2-6 provide the parts outside the CDR3, is EAGVTQFPSHSVIEKGQTVTLRCDPISGHDNLYWYRRVMGKEIKFLLHFVKESKQDESGMPNNRFLAERTGGTYSTLKVQPAELEDSGVYFCASSRPSFFSGANVLTFGAGSRLTVL.

The chain couples TRBV12-3 or TRBV12-4 to TRBJ2-3; 8 nucleotides line up with TRBD1. Trimming took 1 base from V and 1 from J; bases not matched to a gene: 1. This CDR3 has 15 residues. CDR3 residues: CASSLDRGGTDTQYF. In DNA, the CDR3 is TGTGCCAGCAGTTTAGACAGGGGGGGCACAGATACGCAGTATTTT.

The chain joins TRBV7-9 to TRBJ2-7; no definite D call. Per the germline V gene, CDR1 is SEHNR and CDR2 is FQNEAQ (reference sequence). The CDR3 length is 12 residues. V shed 7 bases and J shed 3 bases, with 10 bases lying between them. CDR3 nucleotides: TGTGCCAGCACCGAATGGGGCTACGAGCAGTACTTC. Protein product: CASTEWGYEQYF.

The chain recombines TRBV20-1 with TRBJ2-1; no clear D gene. CDR1 is DFQATT and CDR2 is SNEGSKA in the germline V gene (reference sequence). V lost 3 bases and J 9 bases, leaving 18 bases between the germline ends. This CDR3 is built from 14 residues. CDR3 DNA: TGCAGTGCTAGTGGCCTTCCCAGCGCCGGTGAGCAGTTCTTC. This codes for CSASGLPSAGEQFF.

The chain recombines TRBV9 with TRBJ2-5; 7 nucleotides match TRBD2. The DNA end lines up better with TRBJ2-7; the J call may be wrong. The CDR3 loop spans 15 amino acids. Germline V gene lookup returns CDR1 SGDLS and CDR2 YYNGEE. The CDR3 DNA reads as TGTGCCAGCACTCCTCGTCTAGCGGCTCAGTACGAGCAGTACTTC. Translation gives CASTPRLAAQYEQYF.

This rearrangement joins TRBV15 to TRBJ2-1; D is undetermined. This CDR3 spans 12 amino acids. The ends were cut back, 2 bases at V and 4 bases at J, with 3 bases in the middle. Germline V gene lookup returns CDR1 LNHNV and CDR2 YYDKDF (reference sequence). CDR3 protein: CATSRIYNEQFF. The CDR3, as DNA: TGTGCCACCAGCAGAATTTACAATGAGCAGTTCTTC.

This clonotype was observed a few times. This sequence joins TRBV27 and TRBJ2-1; D is uncertain. V dropped 8 bases and J dropped 0 bases, with 17 bases sitting between them. Germline CDR1 is MNHEY and CDR2 is SMNVEV (reference sequence). The CDR3 totals 16 residues. The CDR3 spells CASPAEGPSSYNEQFF. The CDR3 DNA reads as TGTGCCAGCCCTGCCGAAGGGCCGAGCTCCTACAATGAGCAGTTCTTC.

The rearrangement joins TRBV7-2 to TRBJ1-2, with D possibly being TRBD1 (5 bases). The CDR3 runs to 14 residues. Germline V gene sequence: CDR1 SGHTA, CDR2 FQGNSA. The V gene lost 6 bases and the J gene lost 8 bases, with 19 bases spanning the gap. CDR3 loop: CASSARTPSRGYTF. CDR3 in DNA: TGTGCCAGCAGTGCCAGGACACCTTCGAGGGGCTACACCTTC. Based on the CDR3 plus reference TRBV7-2 and TRBJ1-2, the full variable domain is GAGVSQSPSNKVTEKGKDVELRCDPISGHTALYWYRQSLGQGLEFLIYFQGNSAPDKSGLPSDRFSAERTGGSVSTLTIQRTQQEDSAVYLCASSARTPSRGYTFGSGTRLTVV.

The chain has TRBV20-1 and TRBJ1-4, with D maybe TRBD1 (6 bases). This CDR3 region has 14 residues. V was clipped by 3 bases and J by 6 bases, with 14 bases between them. Germline CDR1 DFQATT, CDR2 SNEGSKA (reference sequence). CDR3 amino acids: CSARAGGGDEKLFF. The DNA of the CDR3 is TGCAGTGCTAGGGCCGGGGGGGGCGATGAAAAACTGTTTTTT.

This clonotype was observed a single time. The rearrangement joins TRBV3-1 to TRBJ1-1, with D uncertain. The V gene's germline CDR1 is LGHDT and CDR2 YNNKEL (reference sequence). The CDR3 totals 13 residues. The V gene lost 1 base and the J gene lost 6 bases, with 9 bases spanning the gap. For the CDR3, the DNA is TGTGCCAGCAGCCAAGGGGCTTGGCCTGAAGCTTTCTTT. The encoded protein is CASSQGAWPEAFF.

The V and J genes are TRBV6-5 and TRBJ2-5, with D perhaps given as TRBD1 or TRBD2 (5 bases each). The CDR3 length is 13 residues. CDR1 MNHEY and CDR2 SVGAGI come from the germline V gene. Trimming took 6 bases from V and 5 from J, leaving 13 bases between them. The CDR3 protein is CASRGPRGETQYF. For the CDR3, the DNA is TGTGCCAGCAGGGGACCAAGAGGGGAGACCCAGTACTTC.

The rearrangement uses TRBV29-1 and TRBJ2-1; TRBD1 is a possible D gene (6 bases). CDR3 size: 11 residues. V lost 7 bases and J lost 7, with 11 bases in between. Germline V lookup: CDR1 SQVTM, CDR2 ANQGSEA. CDR3 DNA sequence: TGCAGCGCCACAGGGCAAAATGAGCAGTTCTTC. It encodes CSATGQNEQFF.

In its sample, this clonotype was seen a few times. This chain links TRBV29-1 with TRBJ2-1; D may match TRBD1 or TRBD2 (6 bases each). Per germline, CDR1 SQVTM and CDR2 ANQGSEA. The CDR3 is 15 amino acids. V dropped 2 bases and J dropped 7 bases, with 18 bases sitting between them. In DNA form, the CDR3 reads TGCAGCGTTGAAACCCCCCCGGGGGCTTATAATGAGCAGTTCTTC. It translates to CSVETPPGAYNEQFF.